This is a list of T cell receptor beta chains from one sample in a study of glioma-infiltrating T cells after dendritic cell vaccination. Generated by immunoSEQ multiplex PCR, the TCRdb table keeps only in-frame clones and is missing some. The sample gives around 92,000 clones, less than 90% of which show up once; about 5.7% is in the top ten. This specimen was blood, taken after dendritic cell vaccination. The source of these receptors is a human donor with glioblastoma. The CDR3 runs from the conserved cysteine through the conserved F or W. Each record gives: J gene, V gene, clone size, D gene, CDR3 DNA, CDR3 protein. D genes are given only for firm matches. Size tells how often a clone was seen (once, few, many) or the class of an expanded clone, and some rows leave it out.

TRBJ1-5	TRBV27	-	TRBD1	TGTGCCAGCAGGTTAAGTACAGGGGATCGCAATCAGCCCCAGCATTTT	CASRLSTGDRNQPQHF
TRBJ1-6	TRBV5-1	-	-	TGCGCCAGCAGCTCAGACTTCGCCGAAACCTCACCCCTCCACTTT	CASSSDFAETSPLHF
TRBJ2-3	TRBV4-2	-	TRBD2	TGTGCCAGCAGCCAGACTAGCGGGGGCACAGATACGCAGTATTTT	CASSQTSGGTDTQYF
TRBJ2-2	TRBV7-9	-	TRBD1	TGTGCCAGCAGCCCGACAGGGGCCGGGGAGCTGTTTTTT	CASSPTGAGELFF
TRBJ1-1	TRBV28	-	TRBD1	TGTGCCAGCAGTTTATGGACCGGGACAGAGAACACTGAAGCTTTCTTT	CASSLWTGTENTEAFF
TRBJ2-6	TRBV9	-	-	TGTGCCAGCAGCGCCACAACCTCTGGGGCCAACGTCCTGACTTTC	CASSATTSGANVLTF
TRBJ2-3	TRBV6-1	-	TRBD1	TGTGCCAGCAGTTTACAGGGGCTAAGGGGAGATACGCAGTATTTT	CASSLQGLRGDTQYF
TRBJ2-5	TRBV11-2	-	TRBD2	TGTGCCAGCAGCTTCGGAGTAGCGGGGCACCAAGAGACCCAGTACTTC	CASSFGVAGHQETQYF
TRBJ2-1	TRBV6-1	-	TRBD2	TGTGCCAGCAGTTTGATAGCGGGTACCTACAATGAGCAGTTCTTC	CASSLIAGTYNEQFF
TRBJ2-7	TRBV2	-	-	TGTGCCAGCAGCCCCAACTACGAGCAGTACTTC	CASSPNYEQYF
TRBJ2-1	TRBV6-5	-	TRBD2	TGTGCCAGCAGTTACTGGCGGGGGAGCTCCTACAATGAGCAGTTCTTC	CASSYWRGSSYNEQFF
TRBJ2-7	TRBV5-1	few	TRBD2	TGCGCCAGCAGCCCGGATGGGGTGGCTAGCGGGTACGAGCAGTACTTC	CASSPDGVASGYEQYF
TRBJ1-6	TRBV6-1	few	TRBD1	TGTGCCAGCAGTGGCCGGGACAGAAACAATTCACCCCTCCACTTT	CASSGRDRNNSPLHF
TRBJ2-1	TRBV6-5	-	TRBD2	TGTGCCAGCAGACAACTAGCGGGGGGGGCCGAGCAGCTCTTC	CASRQLAGGAEQLF
TRBJ1-5	TRBV28	-	-	TGTGCCAGCTGCGTGGGGCTCGATCAGCCCCAGCATTTT	CASCVGLDQPQHF
TRBJ2-3	TRBV7-9	-	TRBD1	TGTGCCAGCAGCAACGACAGGGCCGATACGCAGTATTTT	CASSNDRADTQYF
TRBJ1-2	TRBV19	-	TRBD1	TGTGCCAGTAGTGACTTCGGACAGGGAGGCCAATATGGCTACACCTTC	CASSDFGQGGQYGYTF
TRBJ1-2	TRBV18	-	-	TGTGCCAGCTCAGAGAGTCAGGGCAACTATGGCTACACCTTC	CASSESQGNYGYTF
TRBJ2-7	TRBV30	-	TRBD1	TGTGCCTGGAGACACCGGGGACAGCCTAACCTCTACGAGCAGTACTTC	CAWRHRGQPNLYEQYF
TRBJ2-7	TRBV5-6	-	-	TGTGCCAGCAGCTTGGAAAGCAGGGTTTTCACCTACGAGCAGTACTTC	CASSLESRVFTYEQYF
TRBJ2-7	TRBV5-1	few	TRBD2	TGCGCCAGCAGCTTGGGCGGGAGAGCCTACGAGCAGTACTTC	CASSLGGRAYEQYF
TRBJ1-4	TRBV27	once	-	TGTGCCAGCGGGGAGGGACACCCTAATGAAAAACTGTTTTTT	CASGEGHPNEKLFF
TRBJ1-6	TRBV19	-	TRBD1	TGTGCCAGCAGGGACAGGGGAACTTCACCCCTCCACTTT	CASRDRGTSPLHF
TRBJ1-2	TRBV28	-	-	TGTGCCAGCAGTTTACTACAGTATGGCTACACCTTC	CASSLLQYGYTF
TRBJ1-1	TRBV30	-	-	TGTGCCTGGAGTCAACAGGTCGACTTTGAAGCTTTCTTT	CAWSQQVDFEAFF
TRBJ2-6	TRBV12-5	-	-	TGTGCTAGTGGTTTAGCTGGCTCTGGGGCCAACGTCCTGACTTTC	CASGLAGSGANVLTF
TRBJ1-1	TRBV6-1	-	-	TGTGCCAGCATTTGGGCCGGAATGAACACTGAAGCTTTCTTT	CASIWAGMNTEAFF